The 17 T cell receptor beta chains reported below all come from one sample, sequenced in a study of cytomegalovirus exposure and HLA in healthy donors. PCR primers comprised 60 Vbeta and 13 Jbeta primers. Clones were sequenced by immunoSEQ multiplex PCR, and TCRdb holds only the in-frame ones, with some missing. The sample table includes 110,000 to 150,000 clones. Sequencing was done on a sample of PBMCs. These receptors were collected from a man aged 40-49 years in good health and CMV-seronegative.

The rearrangement links TRBV13 to TRBJ2-1; 14 bases fit TRBD2. CDR1 is PRHDT, CDR2 FYEKMQ, per germline (reference sequence). V was clipped by 5 bases and J by 8 bases; unmatched bases: 5. The CDR3 has 15 residues. The CDR3 spells CASSAGTSGGDEQFF. CDR3 DNA sequence: TGTGCCAGCAGCGCCGGGACTAGCGGGGGTGATGAGCAGTTCTTC.

About this clone: Compared with germline, one end of the junction differs, possibly owing to a read error. J is TRBJ1-1 and V is TRBV5-1; D remains ambiguous. This CDR3 is built from 15 residues. Germline CDR1 and CDR2: SGHRS and YFSETQ. CDR3 region: CASSLGHPSNTEASF. The DNA for the CDR3 is TGCGCCAGCAGCTTGGGACACCCTTCGAACACTGAAGCTTCCTTT. Looking up the rest from reference TRBV5-1 and TRBJ1-1 gives the full variable domain: KAGVTQTPRYLIKTRGQQVTLSCSPISGHRSVSWYQQTPGQGLQFLFEYFSETQRNKGNFPGRFSGRQFSNSRSEMNVSTLELGDSALYLCASSLGHPSNTEASFGQGTRLTVV.

The gene calls are TRBV9 and TRBJ2-2, with 9 bases identical to TRBD1. The V and J ends lost 6 bases and 7 bases, in that order; junction bases with no gene match: 16. CDR3 length: 17 amino acids. CDR1 is SGDLS and CDR2 is YYNGEE in the germline V gene. The CDR3 region is CASTPKGRTGEGGELFF. The CDR3 bases are TGTGCCAGCACCCCCAAAGGGCGGACAGGGGAAGGCGGGGAGCTGTTTTTT.

This chain joins TRBV28 and TRBJ1-5; the D gene is possibly TRBD1 (5 bases). CDR3 length: 14 residues. The V end was cut by 7 bases, the J end by 6 bases, with 16 bases between. The germline V gene encodes CDR1 MDHEN and CDR2 SYDVKM. The CDR3 DNA reads as TGTGCCAGCACCCTTACAGCGGGGGGTCAGCCCCAGCATTTT. Translating it yields CASTLTAGGQPQHF.

The CDR3 bases are TGCGCCAGCAGTGGCGGGGGTCGAGGAAACACCATATATTTT. This gives the protein CASSGGGRGNTIYF. V usage is TRBV10-2 and J usage is TRBJ1-3; perhaps TRBD1 as D (5 bases). There are 14 residues in the CDR3. The germline V and J ends were trimmed by 4 bases and 4 bases, with 11 bases remaining between them. Germline assignment: CDR1 WSHSY and CDR2 SAAADI.

The J gene is TRBJ2-7, the V gene TRBV5-5; D is perhaps TRBD1 (6 bases). Germline CDR1 is SGHKS and CDR2 is YYEKEE (reference sequence). Trimming stripped 0 bases from V and 2 bases from J, with 12 bases between. This CDR3 contains 15 residues. This CDR3 reads CASSLAGGGTYEQYF. In DNA form, the CDR3 reads TGTGCCAGCAGCTTGGCTGGGGGCGGAACCTACGAGCAGTACTTC.

The chain has TRBV21-1 and TRBJ1-4; the table's D call, TRBD1, has no DNA check behind it. TRBV21-1 is tagged as a pseudogene. The CDR3 has 18 residues. CDR3 in amino acids: CASSKASRGPTTNEKLFF. The CDR3 coding sequence is TGTGCCAGCAGCAAAGCTTCCAGGGGTCCTACAACTAATGAAAAACTGTTTTTT.

The chain uses TRBV2 and TRBJ1-4; D is uncertain. Germline V gene data show CDR1 as SNHLY and CDR2 as FYNNEI. V was cut by 7 bases and J by 3 bases, with 9 bases left in between. This CDR3 contains 13 residues. The CDR3 region has the DNA TGTGCCAGCATTTGGCAGGCTAATGAAAAACTGTTTTTT. Translated: CASIWQANEKLFF.

The CDR3, as DNA: TGTGCCAGCAGCGTTGGCCTTTTAAAGGACAGGGGCCACGAGCAGTACTTC. Its translation is CASSVGLLKDRGHEQYF. The chain is built from TRBV7-2 and TRBJ2-7, with 9 bases aligning to TRBD1. J lost 5 bases, V lost 5 bases, and 16 bases had no gene match. Germline CDR1 SGHTA, CDR2 FQGNSA. CDR3 length equals 17 residues.

The V call is TRBV2, the J call TRBJ1-2; TRBD1 agrees at 8 bases. The germline CDR1 and CDR2 sequences are SNHLY and FYNNEI. V lost 5 bases and J lost 4; bases outside the gene matches: 6. This CDR3 spans 14 amino acids. CDR3 sequence reads: CASSPGGWGYGYTF. The CDR3 DNA is TGTGCCAGCAGTCCAGGGGGCTGGGGCTATGGCTACACCTTC. The whole variable domain, remainder taken from reference TRBV2 and TRBJ1-2, is EPEVTQTPSHQVTQMGQEVILRCVPISNHLYFYWYRQILGQKVEFLVSFYNNEISEKSEIFDDQFSVERPDGSNFTLKIRSTKLEDSAMYFCASSPGGWGYGYTFGSGTRLTVV.

This rearrangement joins TRBV18 to TRBJ2-7; 7 bases agree with TRBD1. The CDR3 is made up of 15 amino acids. Per germline, CDR1 KGHSH and CDR2 LQKENI. The trim removed 5 bases at V and 5 bases at J, leaving 12 bases unmatched. The chain's CDR3 is CASSTEGGVGDEQYF. The CDR3 DNA follows: TGTGCCAGCTCAACGGAAGGGGGCGTCGGGGACGAGCAGTACTTC. Using reference TRBV18 and TRBJ2-7 for the parts outside the CDR3, the full variable domain is NAGVMQNPRHLVRRRGQEARLRCSPMKGHSHVYWYRQLPEEGLKFMVYLQKENIIDESGMPKERFSAEFPKEGPSILRIQQVVRGDSAAYFCASSTEGGVGDEQYFGPGTRLTVT.

The rearrangement uses TRBV7-2 and TRBJ2-3, with 10 bases matching TRBD1. Germline V lookup: CDR1 SGHTA, CDR2 FQGNSA. This CDR3 has 18 residues. Trimming took 5 bases from V and 6 from J; bases not matched to a gene: 17. CDR3 amino acids: CASSNRDRGLRSSDTQYF. DNA for the CDR3: TGTGCCAGCAGCAACCGGGACAGGGGCCTCAGGTCCTCCGATACGCAGTATTTT.

This chain links TRBV5-1 with TRBJ2-6, with D hard to call. Germline V gives CDR1 SGHRS, CDR2 YFSETQ. V was pared by 0 bases and J by 0 bases, with 7 bases between. The CDR3 is 16 amino acids. The chain's CDR3 is CASSLGVLSGANVLTF. The DNA of the CDR3 is TGCGCCAGCAGCTTGGGAGTACTCTCTGGGGCCAACGTCCTGACTTTC.

This chain uses TRBV5-1 with TRBJ2-2; possibly TRBD1 for D (5 bases). CDR1 and CDR2 from the germline V gene are SGHRS and YFSETQ. V lost 3 bases and J lost 5, with 11 bases in between. CDR3 size: 14 residues. CDR3 loop: CASSSREDTGELFF. CDR3 DNA: TGCGCCAGCAGCTCCAGGGAAGATACCGGGGAGCTGTTTTTT.

Regarding this clone: Other DNA sequences of this sample code for an identical CDR3. The chain employs TRBV6-1 and TRBJ2-5; 7 nucleotides match TRBD1. Germline-derived CDR1 and CDR2 are MNHNS and SASEGT. The CDR3 length is 13 residues. V shed 6 bases, J shed 1 base, and the junction held 2 bases outside the gene matches. The CDR3 bases are TGTGCCAGCAGGAACAGGGGCCAAGAGACCCAGTACTTC. Amino acids: CASRNRGQETQYF.

The chain joins TRBV11-2 to TRBJ2-7; 8 nucleotides agree with TRBD2. The CDR3 totals 14 residues. Germline CDR1 is SGHAT and CDR2 is FQNNGV. J gave up 2 bases and V 4 bases, and 4 bases lay outside the gene matches. DNA of the CDR3: TGTGCCAGCAGCTCTCCGGGGGGGGCCTACGAGCAGTACTTC. This sequence encodes CASSSPGGAYEQYF.

This chain links TRBV6-5 with TRBJ1-5; D call uncertain. V lost 0 bases and J 3 bases, leaving 9 bases between the germline ends. Per germline, CDR1 MNHEY and CDR2 SVGAGI. This CDR3 has 15 amino acids. The CDR3 sequence is CASSYSAGSNQPQHF. DNA for the CDR3: TGTGCCAGCAGTTACTCGGCTGGTTCCAATCAGCCCCAGCATTTT.